This paragraph reports one T cell receptor (beta chain). As yet, its antigen is unknown. The CDR3 has 15 amino acids. Trimming left V 6 bases short and J 4 bases short, with 17 bases between. The germline V gene has CDR1 WSHSY and CDR2 SAAADI. This sample is drawn from a study of CD8+ T cells in alopecia areata. Noted treatment: oral pan-JAK inhibitor, 5-10 mg twice daily. Study-wide findings and caveats: In lesional scalp, particularly from alopecia totalis/universalis, clonality was higher than in normal scalp.

RNA was isolated and reverse transcribed to cDNA, the sequencing template. The table came from immunoSEQ multiplex PCR; TCRdb's copy has only in-frame clones and leaves some out. The profile covers more than 90,000 clones, with about three fifths appearing a single time and about 31% taken by the ten largest. The specimen was CD8+ T cells sorted from blood, collected at week 4, from a patient treated with tofacitinib. This TCR derives from a human donor with alopecia areata. The rearrangement uses TRBV10-2 and TRBJ2-3; D possibly corresponds to TRBD1 (6 bases). Written as DNA, the CDR3 is TGCGCCAGCAGCCCATTTGGGACAAGTGCAGATACGCAGTATTTT. Protein sequence: CASSPFGTSADTQYF.